The 8 T cell receptor beta chains in this list originate from one sample, sequenced in a study of long-term antiretroviral therapy in people with HIV. The authors ran the immunoSEQ assay, v3.0, at survey level. Sequencing used immunoSEQ multiplex PCR; TCRdb keeps in-frame clones, though not all of them. Among 25,000 to 30,000 clones listed, roughly 85% were seen once. This material consisted of unsorted PBMCs, taken 0.8 years before starting antiretroviral therapy. These receptors came from a man aged 18 to 35 with HIV.

This clone was observed once. This chain joins TRBV1 and TRBJ2-3; TRBD2, the table's D call, was not compared with the DNA. TRBV1 is termed a pseudogene. This CDR3 spans 20 amino acids. CDR3 DNA: TGCACCAGCAGCCACCCCCGGTGTGGGGTAAGCGGGAGGCGCACAGATACGCAGTATTTT. It is translated as CTSSHPRCGVSGRRTDTQYF.

V is TRBV9 and J is TRBJ1-6; TRBD1 matches 10 bases. From germline, CDR1 is SGDLS and CDR2 YYNGEE. This CDR3 region has 18 residues. J was trimmed by 5 bases and V by 0 bases; bases with no gene match: 8. The CDR3 here is CASSVGWGGQGDNSPLHF. DNA for the CDR3: TGTGCCAGCAGCGTAGGGTGGGGCGGACAGGGGGATAATTCACCCCTCCACTTT.

The CDR3, as DNA: TGTGCCAGCAGTGCCGCTAGCTCCGTGGGTGAGCAGTTCTTC. This encodes CASSAASSVGEQFF. The V call is TRBV2, the J call TRBJ2-1; perhaps TRBD2 as D (5 bases). CDR3 size: 14 residues. With 4 bases removed from V and 9 bases from J, the gap between germline ends came to 16 bases. In germline, CDR1 is SNHLY, CDR2 FYNNEI.

The chain joins TRBV10-1 to TRBJ2-7; TRBD1 aligns across 8 bases. V lost 4 bases to trimming and J lost 12 bases; unmatched junction nucleotides: 5. The CDR3 is 11 residues long. Germline V gene data show CDR1 as WNHNN and CDR2 as SYGVQD (reference sequence). The CDR3 is CASSGGTGLYF. The CDR3 nucleotides read TGCGCCAGCAGTGGAGGGACAGGACTGTACTTC.

Here the CDR3 reads CASTTPRRRYEQFF. CDR3 coding DNA: TGTGCCAGCACCACACCCCGTCGGAGATATGAGCAGTTCTTC. V gene TRBV6-5 combines with J gene TRBJ2-1; D gene ambiguous. Germline CDR1 reads MNHEY; CDR2 reads SVGAGI. V dropped 7 bases and J dropped 8 bases, with 18 bases sitting between them. CDR3 length: 14 residues.

This clone was recorded a few times. V usage is TRBV19 and J usage is TRBJ2-3, with 7 bases identical to TRBD1. V dropped 6 bases and J dropped 3; count of bases not matched to a gene: 3. The V gene's germline CDR1 is LNHDA and CDR2 SQIVND (reference sequence). This CDR3 comprises 13 residues. The chain's CDR3 is CASSLTGTDTQYF. DNA for the CDR3: TGTGCCAGTAGCTTGACAGGGACAGATACGCAGTATTTT.

About this clone itself: Other DNA sequences in this sample translate to the same CDR3. The genes are TRBV27 and TRBJ2-7, with 9 bases matching TRBD2. CDR1 is MNHEY, CDR2 SMNVEV, per germline (reference sequence). CDR3 length equals 14 residues. V was pared by 3 bases and J by 4 bases, with 4 bases of the junction left unmatched. CDR3 amino acids: CASSFGGGAYEQYF. The CDR3 DNA reads TGTGCCAGCAGTTTTGGCGGGGGGGCTTACGAGCAGTACTTC.

This clone was recorded once. V and J are TRBV4-1 and TRBJ1-5; maybe TRBD1 (5 bases). V gave up 1 base and J gave up 4 bases, with 17 bases separating them. This CDR3 is built from 17 residues. The germline V gene encodes CDR1 MGHRA and CDR2 YSYEKL. The CDR3 coding sequence is TGCGCCAGCAGCCAAGGAGTCGCCAGGACAAAAAATCAGCCCCAGCATTTT. It yields the protein CASSQGVARTKNQPQHF.